This T cell receptor (beta chain) was sequenced during a study of regulatory T cells in long-lasting Graves disease. Overall study results and limits: Persistent disease was characterized by preferential usage of TRBV28, TRBJ1-2 and TRBJ2-5.

Time point here: newly diagnosed GD, antithyroid drugs for less than 3 months. Preparation of the TCR library used RNA extracted from PBMCs. One endocrinology department in Xi'an, China, was where patients came from. Assembly of TCR beta libraries relied on iRepertoire HTBI primers together with Arm-PCR of CDR3 regions. One entry per CDR3 protein, called by TCRdb with MiXCR from the multiplex PCR reads. The sample yields about 420,000 distinct CDR3 sequences, about a sixth seen once. Between the trimmed V and J ends, which lost 5 bases and 1 base, there was a span of 20 bases. CDR3 length equals 17 residues. The V gene's germline CDR1 is SGHVS and CDR2 FQNEAQ. This clonotype showed up many times. The antigen is unknown. These same data were also listed under a study on T cells in Graves' hyperthyroidism and ophthalmopathy.

This sequence was found in a woman younger than 35 with Graves disease. This sample comprised peripheral blood mononuclear cells (PBMCs), obtained at new diagnosis, from a patient treated with antithyroid drugs. V usage is TRBV7-8 and J usage is TRBJ2-5; possibly TRBD1 for D (6 bases). The CDR3 here is CASSLRRTERFQETQYF. The CDR3 nucleotides read TGTGCCAGCAGCCTTCGGCGGACAGAAAGATTCCAAGAGACCCAGTACTTC.